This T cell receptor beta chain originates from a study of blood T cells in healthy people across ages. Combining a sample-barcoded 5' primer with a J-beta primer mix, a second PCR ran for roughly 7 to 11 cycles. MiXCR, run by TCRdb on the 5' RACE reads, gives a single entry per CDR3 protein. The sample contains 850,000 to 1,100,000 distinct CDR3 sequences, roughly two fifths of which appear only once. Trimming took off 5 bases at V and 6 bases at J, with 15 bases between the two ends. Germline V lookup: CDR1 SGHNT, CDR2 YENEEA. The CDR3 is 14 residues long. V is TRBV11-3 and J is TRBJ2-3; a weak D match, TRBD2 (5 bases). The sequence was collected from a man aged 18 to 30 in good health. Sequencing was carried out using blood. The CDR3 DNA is TGTGCCAGCAGCCTATCTAGCCTCGGGGATACGCAGTATTTT. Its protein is CASSLSSLGDTQYF.